This T cell receptor (beta chain) was recovered during a study of cytomegalovirus exposure and HLA in healthy donors (dated by TCRdb to the late 2010s). With regard to the full study: An earlier analysis of some 550 of the donors reported roughly 300 Gb of sequence data and roughly 110 million unique TCR beta sequences from 150 million to 200 million T cells. An early release covering roughly 640 HLA-typed donors comprised roughly 300 gigabases of sequencing data and around 80 million unique TCR sequences. Among the roughly 400 genotyped donors, 81% belonged to the genetic ancestry cluster associated with self-reported Caucasian donors. The aim of the study was to test whether cataloging public T cell receptors could identify signatures of past pathogen exposure. The T cell repertoires of some 670 subjects were profiled by immunosequencing and related to cytomegalovirus serostatus. Besides the first cohort of 500 to 700 subjects, a separate validation cohort made up of 120 different subjects was used. To predict cytomegalovirus infection status, the study brought together high-throughput TCR immunosequencing, statistical association of individual TCRs with disease status, and machine learning. In a later analysis, previously published TCR beta repertoires from 666 donors were re-analyzed and high-resolution HLA genotyping was added so that TCR occurrence patterns could be studied. The later analysis used no new phenotypic data to find candidate immune exposures, relying instead on TCR beta sequences and their occurrence across donors. An earlier analysis of several hundred of the donors applied high-throughput TCR beta sequencing to assess whether each TCR beta V gene segment acted as functional or pseudogenic. Donor age, sex, ethnicity and CMV serostatus were compiled together with the repertoire data. A later genetic analysis used genome-wide SNP genotypes for about 65% of the 666 donors, treating that subset as a discovery cohort. All discovery cohort repertoires had been generated using a single sequencing platform. Class I and class II HLA loci were covered by the typing at four-digit resolution. The number of typed donors differed by locus: about 620-640 for A, B, C, DRB1 and DQB1; 500 to 550 for DQA1; 606 for DPA1; and about 450 for DPB1. Five DR-DQ haplotypes were handled as single units for association and clustering because linkage in the cohort was strong. Among some 410 genotyped donors of the cohort, an average of approximately 200,000 unique TCR beta nucleotide sequences was sequenced per donor, of which about 20% were non-productive. What the study reported, not specific to this receptor: The presence/absence analyses assumed that sequencing depth was roughly uniform across donors, and that assumption may not be true. A later genetic analysis reported fewer N-insertions in productive TCRs among donors in an Asian-associated ancestry cluster than the approximately 670-donor mean. Correlated functional status among segregating V segments might be attributable to linkage disequilibrium, but an unknown experimental factor could not be ruled out. In a later analysis, TCR association rates were found to vary across HLA loci, with the most associated TCRs seen for DRB1 alleles and the fewest for HLA-C alleles. The study gave a list of 150 to 200 TCR beta chains associated with cytomegalovirus. A further reported finding was that TCR beta sequences accurately predicted the HLA-A and HLA-B alleles for most subjects in the first cohort. The sequencing pipeline was judged likely to have produced a cluster of highly shared sequence variants as a technical artifact. Compared with equally common non-associated chains, HLA-associated TCR beta chains in a later analysis were more clonally expanded and had lower generation probabilities. A later analysis found that most CMV-associated TCR beta chains appeared HLA-restricted, with HLA associations seemingly driven largely by CMV exposure. When HLA alleles, especially DR and DQ, strongly co-occurred, attributing TCR associations to individual alleles was difficult. Because counts were too low, 15 to 20 rarely observed V segments, including chromosome 9 orphons, were excluded from the earlier analysis of 587 of the donors. It was suggested by the authors that the approach could potentially be generalized to other disease states and immunological phenotypes. The classifier was reported to diagnose cytomegalovirus status with high specificity and sensitivity in both the original cohort and the validation cohort. An association between a missense DCLRE1C variant and V-gene and J-gene trimming of TCR beta chains was found in a later genetic analysis and replicated in an independent cohort. Some IMGT-functional V segments, including TRBV6-2 and TRBV6-3, could not be distinguished by the 87-base-pair reads and were therefore excluded. Because HLA typing was unavailable for some donors at each locus, only the typed subset was used in association tests. A later analysis reported that several top co-occurrence clusters appeared linked to parvovirus B19, influenza, CMV and Epstein-Barr virus. CMV serostatus was the only immune exposure information available for the cohort. In a later analysis, 16,951 TCR beta sequences were associated with specific HLA alleles at a false discovery rate of 0.05. In this cohort, only TCR beta chains were sequenced, and detectable features were limited by the absence of alpha or paired-chain data. While some public TCRs were present in many individuals, most TCR sequences turned up only very rarely across donors. In vitro tests confirmed that three of the cytomegalovirus-associated TCR beta chains recognize cytomegalovirus antigens. In an earlier analysis of approximately 600 of the donors, most TCR beta V segments were observed in productive rearrangements about 87% or about 30% of the time, broadly matching IMGT annotations.

Turning to this clone: The specificity of this receptor is unknown.

Trimming costs V 5 bases and J 2 bases, and their ends lie 16 bases apart. The CDR3 measures 15 amino acids from cysteine to phenylalanine. Just the 45-base CDR3 DNA is kept, in frame starting at base 1. The germline V gene sets CDR1 to MNHNS and CDR2 to SASEGT. The library was produced with the immunoSEQ multiplex PCR assay. A mixture of 60 forward primers for TCR Vbeta segments and 13 reverse primers for TCR Jbeta segments was used in the multiplex PCR. Amplification of the CDR3 region of rearranged TCR beta genes was performed with a multiplex PCR assay on genomic DNA. The amplified TCR beta libraries were sequenced on the Illumina HiSeq System as 87-base-pair reads. The authors' analysis ran thus. Across the roughly 600 repertoires, a later analysis counted 60 million to 90 million unique TCR beta chains, some 11 million of which were shared by at least two donors. Raw reads were error-corrected and collapsed into unique sequences with a nearest-neighbor algorithm that merged closely related sequences to remove PCR and sequencing errors. To assign V, D and J gene segments, CDR3 sequences were aligned to IMGT reference sequences. Each retained sequence needed at least a six-nucleotide match to both a V gene segment and a J gene segment. A rearrangement counted as productive if the CDR3 had no stop codons and remained in frame with V and J, and every other rearrangement counted as non-productive. CDR3 was defined by IMGT convention, running from the second conserved V-encoded cysteine to the conserved J-encoded phenylalanine. In an earlier analysis of around 540 of the donors, sequences lacking an unambiguous match to a single V gene segment were excluded. An earlier analysis of 500 to 600 of the donors classified V segments as functional when productive rearrangements were above 56.7% and as segregating when the standard deviation between donors was above 5%. A statistical classification framework was developed to diagnose cytomegalovirus status using the catalog of TCR beta chain sequences. V and J gene assignment, in a later analysis, came from comparing TCR nucleotide sequences with IMGT/GENE-DB human TR gene sequences. Using the TCRdist pipeline, a later analysis assigned CDR3 sequences along with most-parsimonious VDJ recombination scenarios. In a later analysis, every TCR beta chain was defined by the combination of its CDR3 amino acid sequence and its V-gene family, and reads without a unique V-gene family were dropped. In a later analysis, around 600 highly shared, low-generation-probability nucleotide sequences were removed to address suspected cross-contamination and a sequencing artifact. In a later analysis, a clonal expansion index was calculated for each public chain from normalized within-repertoire ranks of inferred template counts. In a later analysis, generation probabilities were computed with a VDJ recombination model fitted to out-of-frame rearrangements, and the resulting probabilities were checked against IGoR. In a later analysis, hypergeometric tests were used to score TCR-TCR, TCR-HLA and TCR-CMV co-occurrence, with a repertoire-size bias correction applied to TCR pairs. In a later analysis, false discovery rates were estimated by permuting HLA or CMV assignments 20 times. In a later analysis, co-occurring TCRs were grouped using DBSCAN, and TCRdist sequence similarity was added for clustering within HLA-allele-positive subsets. Repertoires with fewer than 30,000 or more than 120,000 public chains were left out of co-occurrence clustering, as were five repertoires with anomalous nucleotide sharing. The source is immuneACCESS, and TCRdb retained only in-frame sequences with V and J called. Part of the clones is not carried over; for the studies checked, unresolved V genes explain less than half of this, and the remainder is unexplained. That table furnishes V, J and clone size, whereas the DNA furnished D and trimming. This specimen's table enumerates some 71,000 clones. 1.7% of the sample comes from the top ten.

The cohort consisted of 600 or so healthy bone marrow donors. All cohort members were sampled while nominally healthy, although unrecorded immune exposures were likely present. The donor tested CMV seronegative, placing the donor among the 352 seronegative members of the cohort. Each donor provided a peripheral blood sample, and peripheral blood mononuclear cells were used for TCR beta sequencing. The Qiagen DNeasy Blood Extraction Kit was used to extract genomic DNA from the blood cell samples. The receptor comes from a woman aged 30 to 39 in good health and CMV-seronegative. This chain joins TRBV6-1 to TRBJ2-7; tentative D gene TRBD1, with 5 bases matching. Sequenced input: PBMCs. The DNA reads TGTGCCAGCAGTCCAGAGACAGCGTCCGCCTACGAGCAGTACTTC. Its coded protein is CASSPETASAYEQYF.